The 32 T cell receptor beta chains given below trace back to one sample, sequenced in a study of identical twins listed by TCRdb under 2016. Libraries came from 5' RACE. Sequencing used an Illumina HiSeq 2000. TCRdb applied fastp at Q25 and MiXCR to the public reads, then kept only in-frame beta chains. Each entry merges the rows of one CDR3 protein and shows their most common DNA and genes. This sample lists more than 1.5 million distinct CDR3 sequences; roughly a third were detected once. Under 0.35% of the sample belongs to the ten largest clones. The sequenced sample consisted of cord blood. These receptor sequences come from a newborn girl in good health.

This clonotype was observed a few times. V is TRBV6-5 and J is TRBJ2-7; no clear D gene. The CDR3 runs to 13 residues. V was cut by 6 bases and J by 5 bases, with 14 bases left in between. The germline V gene has CDR1 MNHEY and CDR2 SVGAGI. The chain's CDR3 is CASRPSPPHEQYF. DNA for the CDR3: TGTGCCAGCAGACCCTCTCCTCCTCACGAGCAGTACTTC.

The chain links TRBV11-2 to TRBJ2-5; no reliable D call. V was trimmed by 6 bases and J by 1 base, leaving 15 bases between them. The CDR3 runs to 15 residues. The germline V gene encodes CDR1 SGHAT and CDR2 FQNNGV. The CDR3 DNA follows: TGTGCCAGCAGTTTGATAAGGGTGGCCCAAGAGACCCAGTACTTC. It is translated as CASSLIRVAQETQYF.

J is TRBJ2-3 and V is TRBV6-1, with D perhaps matching TRBD2 (5 bases). CDR3 length: 13 amino acids. V lost 5 bases and J 4 bases, leaving 10 bases between the germline ends. CDR1 and CDR2 (germline): MNHNS, SASEGT. In nucleotides, the CDR3 is TGTGCCAGCAGTATCGGGATTGCAGATACGCAGTATTTT. Translated, it gives CASSIGIADTQYF.

This clonotype was observed a handful of times. This chain connects TRBV20-1 to TRBJ2-5, with D unclear. Matching the DNA end better, TRBJ2-7 makes the J call doubtful. The CDR3 spans 12 residues. The V gene's germline CDR1 is DFQATT and CDR2 SNEGSKA (reference sequence). The CDR3 reads CSARRHHYEQYF. As DNA, the CDR3 is TGCAGTGCTAGAAGACATCACTACGAGCAGTACTTC.

V is TRBV29-1 and J is TRBJ1-2; 8 bases align to TRBD1. V shed 0 bases, J shed 4 bases, and the junction held 4 bases outside the gene matches. This CDR3 has 14 residues. The germline V gene has CDR1 SQVTM and CDR2 ANQGSEA. CDR3 sequence: CSVEDEDRAYGYTF. The CDR3 DNA follows: TGCAGCGTTGAAGATGAGGACAGGGCCTATGGCTACACCTTC. Variable domain in full (rest from reference TRBV29-1 and TRBJ1-2): SAVISQKPSRDICQRGTSLTIQCQVDSQVTMMFWYRQQPGQSLTLIATANQGSEATYESGFVIDKFPISRPNLTFSTLTVSNMSPEDSSIYLCSVEDEDRAYGYTFGSGTRLTVV.

Points on this clonotype: This could be a read error, since a much larger clone is one nucleotide away. V is TRBV4-2 and J is TRBJ2-5; 12 bases match TRBD2. This CDR3 spans 15 amino acids. Unmatched junction bases numbered 1, after V lost 3 bases and J lost 2 bases. Germline values: CDR1 LGHNA, CDR2 YNFKEQ. The DNA for the CDR3 is TGTGCCAGCAGCCATGGACTAGCGGGGCAAGAGACCCAGTACTTC. Residues: CASSHGLAGQETQYF.

This clonotype was seen only a few times. The chain uses TRBV6-1 and TRBJ2-3, with TRBD2 matching 7 bases. With V trimmed by 7 bases and J by 5 bases, 6 bases remained unmatched. CDR1 MNHNS and CDR2 SASEGT come from the germline V gene. The CDR3 runs to 13 residues. The CDR3 coding sequence is TGTGCCAGCACTAAGAGCGGGGTAGATACGCAGTATTTT. Translating gives CASTKSGVDTQYF.

This clonotype was counted a few times. The rearrangement joins TRBV4-2 to TRBJ1-1; TRBD1 aligns across 7 bases. The CDR3 spans 14 residues. J was trimmed by 6 bases and V by 6 bases; bases with no gene match: 10. The germline V gene has CDR1 LGHNA and CDR2 YNFKEQ. CDR3 sequence (DNA): TGTGCCAGCAGAGGGGGCCCCTCGTTGGCTGAAGCTTTCTTT. Protein product: CASRGGPSLAEAFF.

This clonotype was recorded a few times. This chain links TRBV6-5 with TRBJ2-1; 10 bases fit TRBD2. J gave up 6 bases and V 9 bases, and 11 bases lay outside the gene matches. From germline, CDR1 is MNHEY and CDR2 SVGAGI. The CDR3 is 15 residues long. Here the CDR3 reads CASHWAGTSANEQFF. In DNA, the CDR3 is TGTGCCAGTCACTGGGCGGGGACTAGCGCCAATGAGCAGTTCTTC.

This clonotype was observed a handful of times. This chain joins TRBV6-6 and TRBJ2-4, with a tentative D call TRBD1 (5 bases). Germline loops: CDR1 MNHNY, CDR2 SVGAGI (reference sequence). The CDR3 consists of 17 residues. Trimming took off 2 bases at V and 0 bases at J, with 14 bases between the two ends. DNA for the CDR3: TGTGCCAGCAGTTACAGCCCAGGGCGACTAGCCAAAAACATTCAGTACTTC. Translation: CASSYSPGRLAKNIQYF.

This clonotype was counted only a few times. The rearrangement links TRBV7-9 to TRBJ2-5, with 7 bases lining up with TRBD1. Matching the DNA end better, TRBJ2-7 makes the J call doubtful. This CDR3 has 15 amino acids. Germline V gives CDR1 SEHNR, CDR2 FQNEAQ (reference sequence). The CDR3 loop is CASSLAPGQNYEQYF. The CDR3 nucleotides are TGTGCCAGCAGCTTAGCGCCGGGACAGAACTACGAGCAGTACTTC.

This clonotype has just a few counts. The CDR3: CASSFVSGDPASYNEQYF. In nucleotides, the CDR3 is TGCGCCAGCAGCTTTGTTTCCGGGGATCCCGCCTCCTACAATGAGCAGTACTTC. The chain recombines TRBV5-1 with TRBJ2-7, with a possible D match to TRBD2 (5 bases). V shed 2 bases and J shed 7 bases, with 28 bases lying between them. This CDR3 spans 18 amino acids. CDR1 is SGHRS, CDR2 YFSETQ, per germline.

In its sample, this clonotype was seen a few times. The chain uses TRBV27 and TRBJ2-5; 8 bases match TRBD2. The CDR3 is 16 residues long. CDR1 is MNHEY, CDR2 SMNVEV, per germline (reference sequence). The V segment lost 5 bases and the J segment 6 bases; nucleotides outside the gene matches: 14. CDR3 sequence: CASSVNSLAVLKTQYF. The CDR3, as DNA: TGTGCCAGCAGTGTAAACTCACTAGCGGTATTGAAGACCCAGTACTTC.

The genes are TRBV29-1 and TRBJ2-3, with TRBD1 as a possible D gene (5 bases). V was cut by 5 bases and J by 3 bases, with 9 bases left in between. The germline CDR1 and CDR2 sequences are SQVTM and ANQGSEA. This CDR3 comprises 12 residues. The CDR3 reads CSVCRETDTQYF. The CDR3 coding sequence is TGCAGCGTTTGCAGGGAAACAGATACGCAGTATTTT.

This clonotype was found a few times. The chain carries TRBV5-1 and TRBJ2-3; D remains unclear. The CDR3 has 15 amino acids. In germline, CDR1 is SGHRS, CDR2 YFSETQ. V shed 1 base and J shed 6 bases, with 15 bases lying between them. The CDR3 DNA is TGCGCCAGCAGCTTGCGTGGTTTCATGTCGGATACGCAGTATTTT. Protein product: CASSLRGFMSDTQYF.

This clonotype showed up just a few times. The chain joins TRBV5-8 to TRBJ2-1; 14 bases are shared with TRBD2. The germline gives CDR1 SGHTS, CDR2 YDEGEE. J lost 2 bases, V lost 5 bases, and 9 bases had no gene match. This CDR3 comprises 18 residues. Here the CDR3 reads CASRTGTSGRYAYNEQFF. CDR3 in DNA: TGTGCCAGCAGAACCGGGACTAGCGGGAGATACGCCTACAATGAGCAGTTCTTC. The whole variable domain, filled in from reference TRBV5-8 and TRBJ2-1, reads EAGVTQSPTHLIKTRGQQATLRCSPISGHTSVYWYQQALGLGLQFLLWYDEGEERNRGNFPPRFSGRQFPNYSSELNVNALELEDSALYLCASRTGTSGRYAYNEQFFGPGTRLTVL.

This clonotype has only a few counts. The chain uses TRBV10-3 and TRBJ1-5; D not resolved. The germline V gene has CDR1 ENHRY and CDR2 SYGVKD. V gave up 3 bases and J gave up 0 bases, with 6 bases separating them. This CDR3 spans 14 amino acids. The CDR3 reads CAISDWYSNQPQHF. The CDR3 bases are TGTGCCATCAGTGATTGGTATAGCAATCAGCCCCAGCATTTT.

The chain employs TRBV20-1 and TRBJ2-7; the D gene is possibly TRBD1 (5 bases). The V end lost 1 base, the J end lost 0 bases, and 13 bases lay between the germline ends. This CDR3 is 15 amino acids long. The germline CDR1 and CDR2 sequences are DFQATT and SNEGSKA (reference sequence). Here the CDR3 reads CSARGGRVYSYEQYF. DNA for the CDR3: TGCAGTGCTAGAGGTGGCAGGGTGTACTCCTACGAGCAGTACTTC.

The chain joins TRBV3-1 to TRBJ2-1; 10 bases are a match to TRBD2. From germline, CDR1 is LGHDT and CDR2 YNNKEL (reference sequence). J gave up 12 bases and V 3 bases, and 2 bases lay outside the gene matches. The CDR3 extends over 12 amino acids. The CDR3 coding sequence is TGTGCCAGCAGCCAGTTAGCGGGAGGGCAGTTCTTC. Amino acid sequence: CASSQLAGGQFF.

The table lists this clonotype with a few counts. The rearrangement joins TRBV12-3 or TRBV12-4 to TRBJ2-5; D uncertain. The CDR3 totals 15 residues. V was shortened by 2 bases and J by 0 bases, with 10 bases between the two germline ends. In nucleotides, the CDR3 is TGTGCCAGCAGTTTAAGGGTGGAGTACCAAGAGACCCAGTACTTC. This sequence encodes CASSLRVEYQETQYF.

This clonotype was observed a handful of times. The gene calls are TRBV11-2 and TRBJ2-6; the D is unclear. Trimming stripped 4 bases from V and 2 bases from J, with 12 bases between. The CDR3 length is 16 residues. Germline CDR1 is SGHAT and CDR2 is FQNNGV. CDR3 nucleotide sequence: TGTGCCAGCAGCTCCCCTGATTGGACTGGGGCCAACGTCCTGACTTTC. It is translated as CASSSPDWTGANVLTF.

About this clonotype: A clone one base away is much larger, so this may be a read error. The V and J genes are TRBV5-1 and TRBJ2-1; D is possibly TRBD1 (5 bases). CDR1 is SGHRS, CDR2 YFSETQ, per germline. The CDR3 totals 16 residues. The CDR3 loop is CASSLPLTGAYNKQFF. The CDR3 DNA reads TGCGCCAGCAGCTTGCCCCTCACTGGGGCGTACAATAAGCAGTTCTTC.

This clonotype was seen many times. The V gene is TRBV12-3 or TRBV12-4, the J gene TRBJ2-7; perhaps TRBD1 as D (6 bases). CDR3 length: 16 amino acids. Trimming shortened V by 5 bases and J by 3 bases, and 20 bases separated the two germline ends. The CDR3 nucleotides read TGTGCCAGCAGTCGAAGGGGACATCGGGCCCTCTACGAGCAGTACTTC. Encoded protein: CASSRRGHRALYEQYF.

This clonotype was seen repeatedly, ten times or more. The chain carries TRBV29-1 and TRBJ2-1, with D tentatively TRBD1 (6 bases). The CDR3 has 14 residues. Per the germline V gene, CDR1 is SQVTM and CDR2 is ANQGSEA. V lost 7 bases to trimming and J lost 1 base, with 14 bases between them. The CDR3: CSATVGTSYNEQFF. CDR3 nucleotide sequence: TGCAGCGCCACCGTCGGGACATCCTACAATGAGCAGTTCTTC.

With regard to this clonotype: A read error may produce the germline difference seen at one junction end. This rearrangement joins TRBV12-3 or TRBV12-4 to TRBJ2-3, with a possible D match to TRBD2 (5 bases). The CDR3 extends over 12 amino acids. Here the CDR3 reads CASSRGTDMQYF. The CDR3 DNA reads TGTGCCAGCAGTCGGGGAACAGATATGCAGTATTTT.

The gene calls are TRBV5-8 and TRBJ1-1; 9 nucleotides line up with TRBD1. Germline V gene sequence: CDR1 SGHTS, CDR2 YDEGEE. Trimming removed 1 base from V and 0 bases from J; junction bases left unmatched: 7. The CDR3 covers 17 residues. Here the CDR3 DNA reads TGTGCCAGCAGCTTGACAGGGGGCCTATTGATGAACACTGAAGCTTTCTTT. Translation gives CASSLTGGLLMNTEAFF.

The chain employs TRBV10-3 and TRBJ1-2, with a possible D match to TRBD1 (5 bases). V lost 2 bases, J lost 4 bases, and 11 bases lay in between. This CDR3 contains 14 residues. Germline V gene data show CDR1 as ENHRY and CDR2 as SYGVKD. CDR3 protein: CAISELQGFYGYTF. The CDR3 coding sequence is TGTGCCATCAGTGAGCTCCAGGGCTTCTATGGCTACACCTTC.

A remark on this clonotype: A much bigger clone sits one base away, suggesting this may be a read error. This chain links TRBV4-2 with TRBJ2-5; D is possibly TRBD1 or TRBD2 (5 bases each). The DNA end lines up better with TRBJ2-1; the J call may be wrong. This CDR3 is 15 amino acids long. Germline lookup yields CDR1 LGHNA and CDR2 YNFKEQ. CDR3 DNA: TGTGCCAGCAGCCAGGGGGTAGTTGTCCAAGAGACCCAGTTCTTC. Translating gives CASSQGVVVQETQFF.

This chain joins TRBV6-5 and TRBJ1-2, with 8 bases matching TRBD1. CDR1 is MNHEY, CDR2 SVGAGI, per germline. V lost 8 bases and J lost 7; bases outside the gene matches: 12. This CDR3 region has 14 residues. The CDR3 sequence is CASRAEDRVRGYTF. CDR3 coding DNA: TGTGCCAGCCGAGCGGAGGACAGGGTGCGTGGCTACACCTTC.

The V gene is TRBV25-1, the J gene TRBJ1-1, with D unclear. V gave up 6 bases and J gave up 0 bases, with 8 bases separating them. The CDR3 extends over 13 amino acids. Germline-derived CDR1 and CDR2 are MGHDK and SYGVNS. This CDR3 is CASRRAMNTEAFF. For the CDR3, the DNA is TGTGCCAGCAGACGGGCCATGAACACTGAAGCTTTCTTT.

In DNA form, the CDR3 reads TGTGCCAGCAGCAAAGAGTCGGGGGTTGGCTACACCTTC. Translation: CASSKESGVGYTF. The chain employs TRBV21-1 and TRBJ1-2; the table calls TRBD1, which could not be checked here. TRBV21-1 is marked as a pseudogene. The CDR3 runs 13 residues.

The genes are TRBV25-1 and TRBJ2-1, with unresolved D. Trimming took off 2 bases at V and 8 bases at J, with 19 bases between the two ends. The CDR3 totals 16 residues. Germline lookup yields CDR1 MGHDK and CDR2 SYGVNS. The CDR3 sequence is CASSESTPATGDEQFF. The CDR3 bases are TGTGCCAGCAGTGAAAGTACGCCGGCTACCGGCGATGAGCAGTTCTTC.